This T cell receptor (beta chain) comes out of a study of shared clonotypes between healthy human individuals. Study results and limitations: Sampling was confined to blood; repertoires within tissues likely differ. Generally, naive subsets (rather than memory subsets) showed larger estimated richness.

Trimming stripped 3 bases from V and 5 bases from J, with 14 bases between. The CDR3 is 14 residues long. The germline V gene has CDR1 SGHRS and CDR2 YFSETQ. Of note for this clone: What it recognizes is unknown.

Samples underwent the assay at deep level. The authors split each subset's genomic DNA evenly across several immunoSEQ plates. Profiling relied on immunoSEQ multiplex PCR, and the TCRdb table lists in-frame clones only, not all of them. Of 2 million to 2.5 million clones in the sample, approximately 96% were seen once. Sequences were obtained from naive CD4+ T cells sorted from blood. Subset indicated: CD45RA+ positively selected. The sequence derives from a man between 18 and 35 years old in good health. This chain links TRBV5-1 with TRBJ2-5; weak D call: TRBD1 (6 bases). Written as DNA, the CDR3 is TGCGCCAGCAGCTCCGGGACAATAAGCGAGACCCAGTACTTC. Translation: CASSSGTISETQYF.